This TCR beta chain was retrieved from a study of blood T cell repertoires in COVID-19. For the study at large: Some COVID-19 samples were acute and others convalescent; all came from the United States, Italy and Spain. PBMCs, B-cell-depleted T cells, or T cells were the source of the cDNA or gDNA that made up the material.

In the source study's methods: Reference gene primer amplification in the assay estimated nucleated cell counts. Libraries were prepared by immunoSEQ multiplex PCR; TCRdb keeps only in-frame clonotypes and omits some of them. The V and J calls and clone size come from that table; D and trimming were worked out from the DNA. Of about 130,000 clones detected, nearly 90% appear once; the ten largest clones hold about 1%. The sequenced sample consisted of peripheral blood. The sequence derives from a woman aged 80 or over with acute or convalescent COVID-19.

Here the CDR3 reads CASSSQRTDQYF. CDR3 sequence (DNA): TGTGCCAGCAGTAGTCAGCGGACCGACCAGTACTTC. The chain uses TRBV12-3 or TRBV12-4 and TRBJ2-5, with D tentatively TRBD2 (5 bases). The CDR3 sequence is 12 residues long. V was clipped by 5 bases and J by 10 bases, with 14 bases between them.